Listed below are T cell receptor beta chains from one sample, sequenced in a study of CD8+ T cells in alopecia areata. Measured with immunoSEQ multiplex PCR; TCRdb has only the in-frame clones, and not every one. The sample holds 150,000 to 200,000 clones, roughly 66% seen once. The sample consisted of CD4+ T cells sorted from blood, taken at week 24, from a patient treated with tofacitinib. These receptors were obtained from a human donor with alopecia areata. Both conserved end residues are part of each CDR3.

TRBJ2-7 | TRBV5-1 | CASSSGQDGSEQYF
TRBJ1-5 | TRBV30 | CAWSVAGNQPQHF
TRBJ2-3 | TRBV5-1 | CASSLDLTDTQYF
TRBJ1-1 | TRBV29-1 | CSVEEVAGAEAFF
TRBJ1-5 | TRBV5-6 | CASSYSGQGVGSNQPQHF
TRBJ1-2 | TRBV6-4 | CASRTDSNYGYTF
TRBJ2-7 | TRBV29-1 | CSVVPPAGRSYEQYF
TRBJ1-3 | TRBV2 | CASRPWTGGGNTIYF
TRBJ1-1 | TRBV11-2 | CASSADFGGSAFF
TRBJ1-1 | TRBV30 | CAWNRGQGEAFF
TRBJ2-5 | TRBV30 | CAWSVWDNQETQYF
TRBJ2-7 | TRBV4-1 | CASSPTQIGVNEQYF
TRBJ1-5 | TRBV30 | CAWSSGINQPQHF
TRBJ2-7 | TRBV15 | CATSRDRFGGDNSYEQYF
TRBJ1-1 | TRBV19 | CASSTRRLEAFF
TRBJ2-1 | TRBV6-6 | CASEQSYNEQFF
TRBJ2-7 | TRBV5-1 | CASSLVGGVNEQYF